Listed here are 14 T cell receptor beta chains from one sample, sequenced in a study of identical twins. TCRdb re-analysed the 5' RACE reads in MiXCR, keeping a single row per CDR3 protein. The table includes about 570,000 distinct CDR3 sequences, roughly 9.9% detected once. The same sample was also studied in work on yellow fever vaccine responses in identical twins.

Sequenced: PBMCs. The receptors were sampled from a woman younger than 35 in good health.

This clonotype was observed a handful of times. The chain uses TRBV7-9 and TRBJ2-3, with TRBD2 as a possible D gene (5 bases). This CDR3 contains 13 residues. Trimming took off 8 bases at V and 7 bases at J, with 16 bases between the two ends. The germline V gene has CDR1 SEHNR and CDR2 FQNEAQ (reference sequence). This CDR3 is CASRGRSGNTQYF. The CDR3 nucleotides read TGTGCCAGCCGCGGCCGATCGGGGAATACGCAGTATTTT.

The chain couples TRBV7-2 to TRBJ2-7; no firm D call. CDR1 and CDR2 (germline): SGHTA, FQGNSA. CDR3 length equals 16 residues. V lost 3 bases to trimming and J lost 4 bases, with 19 bases between them. CDR3 loop: CASSFPKESIGYEQYF. The CDR3 nucleotides are TGTGCCAGCAGCTTCCCCAAGGAGAGTATCGGGTACGAGCAGTACTTC.

V gene TRBV7-9 combines with J gene TRBJ1-4, with no clear D. There are 16 residues in the CDR3. Germline V gene lookup returns CDR1 SEHNR and CDR2 FQNEAQ (reference sequence). Trimming pared 1 base from V and 0 bases from J, leaving 9 bases between. The CDR3 DNA sequence: TGTGCCAGCAGCTTAGTTTCAAGGGCAACTAATGAAAAACTGTTTTTT. Its translation: CASSLVSRATNEKLFF. Full variable domain (missing parts from reference TRBV7-9 and TRBJ1-4): DTGVSQNPRHKITKRGQNVTFRCDPISEHNRLYWYRQTLGQGPEFLTYFQNEAQLEKSRLLSDRFSAERPKGSFSTLEIQRTEQGDSAMYLCASSLVSRATNEKLFFGSGTQLSVL.

This clonotype was counted a few times. This chain uses TRBV29-1 with TRBJ2-3, with D perhaps matching TRBD1 (7 bases). The germline gives CDR1 SQVTM, CDR2 ANQGSEA. V was cut by 3 bases and J by 4 bases, with 23 bases left in between. The CDR3 loop spans 17 amino acids. The CDR3 coding sequence is TGCAGCGTTGACTCTATGGCGGGGACAGTAAGTGCAGATACGCAGTATTTT. Amino acids: CSVDSMAGTVSADTQYF.

The V gene is TRBV5-1, the J gene TRBJ2-7; 10 nucleotides match TRBD1. Looked up from germline, CDR1 is SGHRS and CDR2 is YFSETQ. The length of the CDR3 is 15 residues. V was clipped by 7 bases and J by 7 bases; unmatched bases: 14. Here the CDR3 DNA reads TGCGCCAGCCAAGACACCGGGACAGGGGTGAAAGAGCAGTACTTC. This codes for CASQDTGTGVKEQYF.

J is TRBJ2-3 and V is TRBV15; 7 bases fit TRBD1. V shed 0 bases and J 2 bases; nucleotides not matched to a gene: 17. The CDR3 has 20 amino acids. Germline CDR1 is LNHNV and CDR2 is YYDKDF (reference sequence). Here the CDR3 DNA reads TGTGCCACCAGCAGAGACCCCAGCACTACCATGACAGGGACCACAGATACGCAGTATTTT. Encoded protein: CATSRDPSTTMTGTTDTQYF.

The sample holds a few counts of this clonotype. J is TRBJ1-1 and V is TRBV5-1; 8 bases map to TRBD1. The ends lost 3 bases at V and 4 bases at J; junction bases unmatched: 17. The CDR3 is 18 amino acids. Looked up from germline, CDR1 is SGHRS and CDR2 is YFSETQ. The CDR3 bases are TGCGCCAGCAGCTCGGGGACAGGCTTAGGTTCTGATGGCACTGAAGCTTTCTTT. This sequence encodes CASSSGTGLGSDGTEAFF.

DNA of the CDR3: TGCGCCAGCAGCCAAGATGCAACCGGGAAGGAGACCCAGTACTTC. It is translated as CASSQDATGKETQYF. This chain joins TRBV4-1 and TRBJ2-5; maybe TRBD2 (5 bases). This CDR3 contains 15 residues. With 0 bases removed from V and 5 bases from J, the gap between germline ends came to 13 bases. Germline V gene data show CDR1 as MGHRA and CDR2 as YSYEKL.

This rearrangement joins TRBV29-1 to TRBJ2-3, with 8 bases matching TRBD1. The ends lost 4 bases at V and 6 bases at J; junction bases unmatched: 21. Germline CDR1 is SQVTM and CDR2 is ANQGSEA. The CDR3 spans 18 residues. The CDR3 here is CSVGSPPRTGKELDTQYF. In nucleotides, the CDR3 is TGCAGCGTTGGGTCCCCCCCTCGGACAGGGAAGGAATTGGATACGCAGTATTTT.

V and J are TRBV2 and TRBJ2-2; D possibly uses TRBD1 or TRBD2 (5 bases each). CDR1 SNHLY and CDR2 FYNNEI come from the germline V gene. Trimming left V 7 bases short and J 6 bases short, with 15 bases between. The CDR3 contains 14 residues. The CDR3 DNA reads TGTGCCAGCACGGGACGGCGAGCAGCCGGGGAGCTGTTTTTT. This sequence encodes CASTGRRAAGELFF.

Ten or more counts support this clonotype. The rearrangement links TRBV7-9 to TRBJ2-7; D gene unclear. The CDR3 spans 16 residues. CDR1 SEHNR and CDR2 FQNEAQ come from the germline V gene (reference sequence). The V gene lost 5 bases and the J gene lost 4 bases, with 21 bases spanning the gap. The CDR3 DNA reads as TGTGCCAGCAGCCCGCCTAGGCCCCTACCGTGGTACGAGCAGTACTTC. Its translation is CASSPPRPLPWYEQYF.

This chain joins TRBV7-9 and TRBJ1-4, with 7 positions matching TRBD1. This CDR3 is built from 16 residues. Trimming took 9 bases from V and 6 from J; bases not matched to a gene: 16. Germline-derived CDR1 and CDR2 are SEHNR and FQNEAQ (reference sequence). The CDR3 sequence is CASGGYRGGSDEKLFF. The DNA for the CDR3 is TGTGCCAGTGGGGGGTACAGGGGAGGCTCCGATGAAAAACTGTTTTTT.

This sequence joins TRBV11-2 and TRBJ2-1; D uncertain. The CDR3 spans 17 residues. Between the trimmed V and J ends, which lost 0 bases and 3 bases, there was a span of 15 bases. Germline V gene lookup returns CDR1 SGHAT and CDR2 FQNNGV. The CDR3 DNA is TGTGCCAGCAGCTTAGATCGCCCCGAGCAAGGCTACAATGAGCAGTTCTTC. It translates to CASSLDRPEQGYNEQFF.

The rearrangement joins TRBV3-1 to TRBJ1-2; D is unresolved. The CDR3 is 13 amino acids. Germline V lookup: CDR1 LGHDT, CDR2 YNNKEL (reference sequence). Trimming took off 3 bases at V and 5 bases at J, with 10 bases between the two ends. Here the CDR3 DNA reads TGTGCCAGCAGCCACAGCACGGAGTATGGCTACACCTTC. Protein: CASSHSTEYGYTF.